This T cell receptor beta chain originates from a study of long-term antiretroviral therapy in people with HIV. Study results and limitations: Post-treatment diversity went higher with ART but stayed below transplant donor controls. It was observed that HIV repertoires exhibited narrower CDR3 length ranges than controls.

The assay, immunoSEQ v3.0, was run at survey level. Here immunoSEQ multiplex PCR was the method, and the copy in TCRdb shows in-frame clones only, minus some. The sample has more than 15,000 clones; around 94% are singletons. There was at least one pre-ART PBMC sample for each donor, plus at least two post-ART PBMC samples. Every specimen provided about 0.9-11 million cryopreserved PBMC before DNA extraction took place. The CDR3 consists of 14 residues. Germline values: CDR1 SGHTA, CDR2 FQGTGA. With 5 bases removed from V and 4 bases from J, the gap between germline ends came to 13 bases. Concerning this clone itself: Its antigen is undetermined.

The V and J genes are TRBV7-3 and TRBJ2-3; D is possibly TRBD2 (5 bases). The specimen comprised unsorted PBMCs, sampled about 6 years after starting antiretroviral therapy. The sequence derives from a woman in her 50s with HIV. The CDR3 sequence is CASSTGGGSDTQYF. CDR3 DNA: TGTGCCAGCAGCACCGGCGGAGGTTCAGATACGCAGTATTTT.